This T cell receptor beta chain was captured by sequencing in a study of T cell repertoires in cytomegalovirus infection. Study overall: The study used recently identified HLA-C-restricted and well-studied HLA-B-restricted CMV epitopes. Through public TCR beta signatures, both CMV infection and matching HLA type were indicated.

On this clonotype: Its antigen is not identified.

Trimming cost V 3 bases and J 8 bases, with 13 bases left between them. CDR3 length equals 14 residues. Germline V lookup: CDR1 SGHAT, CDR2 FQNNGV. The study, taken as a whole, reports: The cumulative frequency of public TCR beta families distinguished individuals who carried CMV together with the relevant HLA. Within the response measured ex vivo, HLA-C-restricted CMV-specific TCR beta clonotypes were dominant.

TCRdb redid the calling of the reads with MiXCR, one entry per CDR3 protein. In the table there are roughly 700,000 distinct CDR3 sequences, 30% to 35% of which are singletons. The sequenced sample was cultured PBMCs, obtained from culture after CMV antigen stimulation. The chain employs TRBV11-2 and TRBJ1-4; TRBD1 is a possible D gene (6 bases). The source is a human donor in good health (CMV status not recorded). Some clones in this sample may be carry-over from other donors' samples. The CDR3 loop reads CASSFYRAREKLFF. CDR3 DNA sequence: TGTGCCAGCAGCTTCTACAGGGCTAGGGAAAAACTGTTTTTT.